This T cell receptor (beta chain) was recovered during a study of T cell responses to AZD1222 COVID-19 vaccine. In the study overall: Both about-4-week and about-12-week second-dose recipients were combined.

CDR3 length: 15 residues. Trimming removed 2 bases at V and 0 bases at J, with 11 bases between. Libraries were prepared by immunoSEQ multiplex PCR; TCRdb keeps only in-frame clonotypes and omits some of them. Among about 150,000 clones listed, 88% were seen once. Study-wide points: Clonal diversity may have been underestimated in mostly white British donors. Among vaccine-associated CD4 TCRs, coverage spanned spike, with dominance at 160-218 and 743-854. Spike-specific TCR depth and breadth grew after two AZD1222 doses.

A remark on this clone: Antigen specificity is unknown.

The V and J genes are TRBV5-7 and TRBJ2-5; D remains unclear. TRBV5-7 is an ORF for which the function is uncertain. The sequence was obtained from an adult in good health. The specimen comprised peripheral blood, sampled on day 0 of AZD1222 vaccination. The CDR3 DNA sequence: TGTGCCAGCAGCTTTAAAGCCGACAACCAAGAGACCCAGTACTTC. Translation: CASSFKADNQETQYF.